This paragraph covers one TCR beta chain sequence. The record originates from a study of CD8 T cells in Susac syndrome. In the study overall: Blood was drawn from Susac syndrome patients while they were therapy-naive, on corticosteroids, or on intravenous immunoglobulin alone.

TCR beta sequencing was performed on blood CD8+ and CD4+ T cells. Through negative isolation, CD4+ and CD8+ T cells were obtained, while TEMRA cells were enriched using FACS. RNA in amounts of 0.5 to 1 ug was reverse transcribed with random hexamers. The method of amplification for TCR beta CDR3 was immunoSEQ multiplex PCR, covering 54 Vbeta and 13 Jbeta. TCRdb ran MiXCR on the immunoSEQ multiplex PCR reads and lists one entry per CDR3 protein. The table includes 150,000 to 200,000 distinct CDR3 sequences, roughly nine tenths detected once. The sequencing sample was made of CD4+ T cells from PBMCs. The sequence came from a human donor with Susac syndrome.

This CDR3 reads CASSLGQSSNTIYF. The DNA for the CDR3 is TGCGCCAGCAGCTTAGGACAGTCCTCAAACACCATATATTTT. The chain has TRBV5-1 and TRBJ1-3; D might be TRBD1 (6 bases). The germline CDR1 and CDR2 sequences are SGHRS and YFSETQ. This CDR3 has 14 amino acids. V gave up 2 bases and J gave up 6 bases, with 12 bases separating them.